The T cell receptor beta chain under discussion was sequenced for a study of molecular identifiers for immune sequencing clone quantification. Study-level points and caveats: Jurkat TCR RNA spiked in from one cell (amid 960,000 or so naive cells) was reportedly detectable.

Previously described methods with listed TCR primers produced the bulk TCR libraries. Via MiXCR, TCRdb re-called the PCR reads, giving one row per CDR3 protein. The sample holds around 300,000 distinct CDR3 sequences, roughly 24% seen once. Based on a CD8+CD4-CCR7+CD45RA+ profile, naive CD8 T cells were sorted. This clonotype was detected once. The antigen is undetermined. The specimen was naive CD8+ T cells from blood, with Jurkat cell RNA spiked in. The subset is: FACS-sorted CD8+CD4-CCR7+CD45RA+ naive T cells. The sequence came from a human donor in good health. Some libraries in this study had Jurkat cell RNA spiked in.

In DNA, the CDR3 is TGTGCCAGCAGTTACTCGAAGGGGGAGGGTAACCCTGAAGCTTTCTTT. Its protein product is CASSYSKGEGNPEAFF. This rearrangement joins TRBV6-2 or TRBV6-3 to TRBJ1-1, with D perhaps matching TRBD1 (6 bases). This CDR3 has 16 residues. V was clipped by 0 bases and J by 6 bases, with 17 bases between them. Germline V lookup: CDR1 MNHEY, CDR2 SVGEGT.